This T cell receptor beta chain comes out of a study of tumor-infiltrating lymphocytes in localized non-small cell lung cancer. Trimming cost V 2 bases and J 9 bases; bases outside gene matches: 9. From germline, CDR1 is MDHEN and CDR2 SYDVKM. The CDR3 is 15 residues long. This clone is a singleton in its sample. Sequencing used immunoSEQ multiplex PCR; TCRdb keeps in-frame clones, though not all of them. The sample has about 25,000 clones, roughly 63% seen once. The specimen sequenced was lung tumor tissue. This clonotype was sampled from a human donor with non-small cell lung cancer. V usage is TRBV28 and J usage is TRBJ2-1; 8 bases match TRBD2. CDR3 coding DNA: TGTGCCAGCAGTTTAAAGGGGACTAGGTGGAGTGAGCAGTTCTTC. Protein: CASSLKGTRWSEQFF.